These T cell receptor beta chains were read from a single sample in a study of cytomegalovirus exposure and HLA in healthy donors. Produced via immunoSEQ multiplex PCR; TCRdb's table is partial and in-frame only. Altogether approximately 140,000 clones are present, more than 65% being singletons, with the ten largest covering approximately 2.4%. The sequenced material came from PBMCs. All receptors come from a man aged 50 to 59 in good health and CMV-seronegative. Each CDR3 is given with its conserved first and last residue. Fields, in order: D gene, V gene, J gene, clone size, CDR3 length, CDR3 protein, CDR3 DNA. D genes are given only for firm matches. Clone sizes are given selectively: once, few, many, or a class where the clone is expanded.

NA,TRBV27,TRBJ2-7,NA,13,CASRLLSSYEQYF,TGTGCCAGCAGGCTATTGTCGTCCTACGAGCAGTACTTC
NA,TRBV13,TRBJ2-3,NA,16,CASSPPGGRRTDTQYF,TGTGCCAGCAGCCCCCCAGGGGGGAGAAGAACAGATACGCAGTATTTT
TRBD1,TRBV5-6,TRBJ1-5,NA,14,CASSPGGPNQPQHF,TGTGCCAGCAGTCCAGGGGGGCCCAATCAGCCCCAGCATTTT
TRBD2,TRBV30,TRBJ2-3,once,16,CAWSVPKSGGPDTQYF,TGTGCCTGGAGTGTCCCTAAATCGGGGGGGCCCGATACGCAGTATTTT
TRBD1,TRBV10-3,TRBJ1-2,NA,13,CAARTGLLYGYTF,TGTGCCGCTAGGACAGGCCTCCTTTATGGCTACACCTTC
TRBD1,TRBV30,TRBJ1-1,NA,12,CAWRTGGTEAFF,TGTGCCTGGAGGACAGGGGGTACTGAAGCTTTCTTT
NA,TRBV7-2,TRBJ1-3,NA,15,CASSLQSISGNTIYF,TGTGCCAGCAGCTTACAAAGCATCTCTGGAAACACCATATATTTT
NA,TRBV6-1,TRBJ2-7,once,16,CASSEALPAGAYEQYF,TGTGCCAGCAGTGAAGCGCTTCCGGCAGGCGCCTACGAGCAGTACTTC
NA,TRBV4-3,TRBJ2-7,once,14,CASSQLTPGYEQYF,TGCGCCAGCAGCCAACTAACACCGGGTTACGAGCAGTACTTC
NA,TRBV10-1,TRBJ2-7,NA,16,CASSESRIGGSYEQYF,TGCGCCAGCAGTGAGTCCCGGATAGGGGGTTCCTACGAGCAGTACTTC
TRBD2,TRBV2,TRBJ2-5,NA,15,CASSGLAGYQETQYF,TGTGCCAGCAGTGGACTAGCGGGATACCAAGAGACCCAGTACTTC
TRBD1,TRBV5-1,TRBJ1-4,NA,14,CASSPQGANEKLFF,TGCGCCAGCAGCCCACAGGGGGCTAATGAAAAACTGTTTTTT
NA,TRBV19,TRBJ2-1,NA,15,CASSIGPTGNNEQFF,TGTGCCAGTAGTATAGGGCCGACGGGGAACAATGAGCAGTTCTTC
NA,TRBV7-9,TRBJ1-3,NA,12,CASSFEGNTIYF,TGTGCCAGCAGCTTCGAGGGAAACACCATATATTTT